The subject of this entry is one TCR beta chain. The data stem from a study of sequential checkpoint blockade in melanoma. Across the whole study: DNA from 91 pretreatment tumor samples underwent TCRβ immunosequencing.

Germline V lookup: CDR1 LNHDA, CDR2 SQIVND (reference sequence). The length of the CDR3 is 14 residues. V shed 5 bases and J shed 2 bases, with 12 bases lying between them. The sample's treatment: randomized to nivolumab then ipilimumab (arm A) or the reverse (arm B). This table comes from immunoSEQ multiplex PCR, and its TCRdb copy is limited to in-frame clones, with some not included. The table includes fewer than 550 clones, 20% to 30% detected once. J is TRBJ1-2 and V is TRBV19; tentative D call: TRBD1 (6 bases). This clonotype was obtained from a human donor with melanoma. This sample comprised tumor tissue (inferred from file names), obtained from a patient given nivolumab and ipilimumab in sequence. The CDR3 DNA sequence: TGTGCCAGTAGTGTAGGACAGTCGAACTATGGCTACACCTTC. It encodes CASSVGQSNYGYTF.